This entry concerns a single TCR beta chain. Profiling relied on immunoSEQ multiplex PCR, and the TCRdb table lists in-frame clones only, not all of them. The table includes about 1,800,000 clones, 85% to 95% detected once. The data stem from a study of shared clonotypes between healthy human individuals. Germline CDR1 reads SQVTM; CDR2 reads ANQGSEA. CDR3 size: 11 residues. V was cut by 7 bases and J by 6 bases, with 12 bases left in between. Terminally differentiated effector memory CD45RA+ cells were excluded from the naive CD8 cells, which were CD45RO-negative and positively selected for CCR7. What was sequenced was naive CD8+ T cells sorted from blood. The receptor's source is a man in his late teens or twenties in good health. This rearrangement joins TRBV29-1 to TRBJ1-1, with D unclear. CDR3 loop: CSASTSPEAFF. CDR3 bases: TGCAGCGCTTCGACATCCCCTGAAGCTTTCTTT.